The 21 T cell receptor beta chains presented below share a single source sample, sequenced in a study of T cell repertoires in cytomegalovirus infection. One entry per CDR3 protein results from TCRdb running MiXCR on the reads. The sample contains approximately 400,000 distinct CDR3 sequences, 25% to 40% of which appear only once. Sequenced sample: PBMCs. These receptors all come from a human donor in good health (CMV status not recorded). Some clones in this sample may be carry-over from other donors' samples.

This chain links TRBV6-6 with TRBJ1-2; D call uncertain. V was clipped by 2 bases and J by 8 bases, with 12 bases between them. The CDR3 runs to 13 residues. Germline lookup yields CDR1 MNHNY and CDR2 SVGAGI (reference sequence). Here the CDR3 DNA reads TGTGCCAGCAGTTACCCCGGACGCGGGGGCTACACCTTC. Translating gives CASSYPGRGGYTF.

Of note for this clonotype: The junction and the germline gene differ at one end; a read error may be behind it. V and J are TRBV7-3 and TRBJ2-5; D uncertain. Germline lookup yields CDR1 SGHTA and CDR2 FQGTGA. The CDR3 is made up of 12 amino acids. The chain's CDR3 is CASLPFGETQHF. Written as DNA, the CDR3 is TGTGCCAGCCTCCCCTTCGGAGAGACCCAGCACTTC.

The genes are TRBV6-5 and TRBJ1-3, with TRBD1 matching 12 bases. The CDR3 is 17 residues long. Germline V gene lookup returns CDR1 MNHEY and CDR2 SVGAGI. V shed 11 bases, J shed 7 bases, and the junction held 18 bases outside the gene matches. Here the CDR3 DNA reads TGTGCCGCCCTGCTGTTTGGGACAGGGGGCCAGCGGAACACCATATATTTT. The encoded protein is CAALLFGTGGQRNTIYF.

The CDR3 DNA follows: TGCGCCAGCAGCCAAGACGGACAGGGGTTGGAGACCCAGTACTTC. This translates into CASSQDGQGLETQYF. This chain joins TRBV4-3 and TRBJ2-5; 9 bases agree with TRBD1. Trimming cost V 0 bases and J 5 bases; bases outside gene matches: 4. Germline lookup yields CDR1 LGHNA and CDR2 YSLEER. This CDR3 is built from 15 residues.

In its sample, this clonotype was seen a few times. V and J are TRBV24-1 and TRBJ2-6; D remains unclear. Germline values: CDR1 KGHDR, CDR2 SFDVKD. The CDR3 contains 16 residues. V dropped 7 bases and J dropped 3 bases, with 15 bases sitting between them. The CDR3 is CATSGPSSGGANVLTF. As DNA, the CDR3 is TGTGCCACCAGCGGTCCCTCCAGTGGTGGGGCCAACGTCCTGACTTTC.

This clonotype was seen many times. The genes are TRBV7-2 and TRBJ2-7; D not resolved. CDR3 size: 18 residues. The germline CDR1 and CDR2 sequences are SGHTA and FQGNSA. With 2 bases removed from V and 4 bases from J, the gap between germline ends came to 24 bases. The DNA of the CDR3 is TGTGCCAGCAGCTTACGACCGCCTTTGGACCCTTCCACATACGAGCAGTACTTC. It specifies CASSLRPPLDPSTYEQYF.

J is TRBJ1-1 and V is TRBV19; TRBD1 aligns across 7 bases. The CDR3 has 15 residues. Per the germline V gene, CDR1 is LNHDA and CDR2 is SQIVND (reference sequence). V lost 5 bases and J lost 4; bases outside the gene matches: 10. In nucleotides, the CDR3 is TGTGCCAGTAGTCCTCTCGTAGGGGGCGGCACTGAAGCTTTCTTT. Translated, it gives CASSPLVGGGTEAFF.

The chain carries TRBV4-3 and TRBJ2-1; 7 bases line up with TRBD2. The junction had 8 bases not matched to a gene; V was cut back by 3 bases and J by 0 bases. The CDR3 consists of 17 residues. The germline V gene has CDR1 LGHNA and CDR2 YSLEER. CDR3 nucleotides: TGCGCCAGCAGCCAGTACCGGGACTATACCTCCTACAATGAGCAGTTCTTC. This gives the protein CASSQYRDYTSYNEQFF.

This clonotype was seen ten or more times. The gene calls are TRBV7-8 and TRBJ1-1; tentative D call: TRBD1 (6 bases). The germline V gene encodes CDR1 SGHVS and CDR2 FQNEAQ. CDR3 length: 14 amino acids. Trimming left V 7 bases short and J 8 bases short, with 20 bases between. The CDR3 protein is CASTTGLGRMEAFF. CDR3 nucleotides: TGTGCCAGCACGACAGGACTAGGCCGGATGGAAGCTTTCTTT.

The CDR3 loop is CASSYPGLAGGPDEQYF. CDR3 DNA: TGTGCCAGCAGCTACCCGGGACTAGCGGGGGGGCCGGACGAGCAGTACTTC. The chain joins TRBV5-4 to TRBJ2-7; TRBD2 matches at 16 bases. Trimming took 3 bases from V and 5 from J; bases not matched to a gene: 8. CDR1 is SGHNT and CDR2 is YYREEE in the germline V gene (reference sequence). The CDR3 extends over 17 amino acids. The entire variable domain, with the rest obtained from reference TRBV5-4 and TRBJ2-7, is as follows: ETGVTQSPTHLIKTRGQQVTLRCSSQSGHNTVSWYQQALGQGPQFIFQYYREEENGRGNFPPRFSGLQFPNYSSELNVNALELDDSALYLCASSYPGLAGGPDEQYFGPGTRLTVT.

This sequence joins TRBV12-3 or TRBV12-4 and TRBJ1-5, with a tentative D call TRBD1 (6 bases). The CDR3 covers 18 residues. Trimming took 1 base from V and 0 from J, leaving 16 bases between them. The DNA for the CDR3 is TGTGCCAGCAGTTTAGTAGGGGGGGGGACATATAGCAATCAGCCCCAGCATTTT. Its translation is CASSLVGGGTYSNQPQHF.

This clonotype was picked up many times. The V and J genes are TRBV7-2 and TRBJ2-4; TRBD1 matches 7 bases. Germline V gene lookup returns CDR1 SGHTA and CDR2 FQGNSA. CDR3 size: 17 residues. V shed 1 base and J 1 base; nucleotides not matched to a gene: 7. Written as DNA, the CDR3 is TGTGCCAGCAGCTTAGGGTTGACAGGGTCGGCCAAAAACATTCAGTACTTC. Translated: CASSLGLTGSAKNIQYF.

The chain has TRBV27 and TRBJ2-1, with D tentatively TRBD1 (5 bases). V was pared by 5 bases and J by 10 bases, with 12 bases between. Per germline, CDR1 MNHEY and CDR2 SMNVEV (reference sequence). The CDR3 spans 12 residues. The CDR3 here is CASSTHRTEQFF. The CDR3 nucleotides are TGTGCCAGCAGTACCCACAGGACCGAGCAGTTCTTC.

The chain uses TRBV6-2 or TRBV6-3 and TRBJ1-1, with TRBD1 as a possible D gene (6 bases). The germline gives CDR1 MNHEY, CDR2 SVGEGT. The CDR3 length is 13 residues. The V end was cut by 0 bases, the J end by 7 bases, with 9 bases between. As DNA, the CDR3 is TGTGCCAGCAGTTACTCCACAGGGTTTGAAGCTTTCTTT. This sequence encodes CASSYSTGFEAFF.

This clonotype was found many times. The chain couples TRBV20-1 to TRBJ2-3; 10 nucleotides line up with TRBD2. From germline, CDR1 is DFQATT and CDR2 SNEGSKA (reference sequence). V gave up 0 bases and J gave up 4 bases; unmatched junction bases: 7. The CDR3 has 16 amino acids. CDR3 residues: CSARDPLAGDSDTQYF. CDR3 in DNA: TGCAGTGCTAGAGATCCGCTAGCGGGAGATTCAGATACGCAGTATTTT.

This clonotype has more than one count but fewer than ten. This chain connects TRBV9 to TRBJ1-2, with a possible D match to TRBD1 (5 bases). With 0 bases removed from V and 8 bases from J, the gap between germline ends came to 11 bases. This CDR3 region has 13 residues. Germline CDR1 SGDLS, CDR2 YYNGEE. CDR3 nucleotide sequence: TGTGCCAGCAGCGTAGCTGGGGGATTCGGCTACACCTTC. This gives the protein CASSVAGGFGYTF. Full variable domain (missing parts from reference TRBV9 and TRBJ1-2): DSGVTQTPKHLITATGQRVTLRCSPRSGDLSVYWYQQSLDQGLQFLIQYYNGEERAKGNILERFSAQQFPDLHSELNLSSLELGDSALYFCASSVAGGFGYTFGSGTRLTVV.

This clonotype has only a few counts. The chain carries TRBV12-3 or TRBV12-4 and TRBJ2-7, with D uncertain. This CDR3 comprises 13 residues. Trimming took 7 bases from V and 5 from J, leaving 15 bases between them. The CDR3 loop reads CASTLLGRDEQYF. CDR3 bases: TGTGCCAGCACCTTGCTAGGAAGAGACGAGCAGTACTTC.

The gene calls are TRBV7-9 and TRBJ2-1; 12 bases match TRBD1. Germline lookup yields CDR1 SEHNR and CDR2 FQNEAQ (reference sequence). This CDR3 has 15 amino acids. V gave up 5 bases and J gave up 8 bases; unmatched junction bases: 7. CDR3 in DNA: TGTGCCAGCAGCATCCCGGGACAGGGGGCTTATGAGCAGTTCTTC. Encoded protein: CASSIPGQGAYEQFF.

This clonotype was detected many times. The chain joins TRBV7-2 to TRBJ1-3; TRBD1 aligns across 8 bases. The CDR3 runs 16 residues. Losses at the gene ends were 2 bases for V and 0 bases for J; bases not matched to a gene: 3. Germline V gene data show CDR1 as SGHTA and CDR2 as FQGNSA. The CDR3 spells CASSLNQGASGNTIYF. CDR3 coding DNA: TGTGCCAGCAGCTTAAATCAGGGGGCCTCTGGAAACACCATATATTTT. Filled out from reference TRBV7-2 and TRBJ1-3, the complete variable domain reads GAGVSQSPSNKVTEKGKDVELRCDPISGHTALYWYRQSLGQGLEFLIYFQGNSAPDKSGLPSDRFSAERTGGSVSTLTIQRTQQEDSAVYLCASSLNQGASGNTIYFGEGSWLTVV.

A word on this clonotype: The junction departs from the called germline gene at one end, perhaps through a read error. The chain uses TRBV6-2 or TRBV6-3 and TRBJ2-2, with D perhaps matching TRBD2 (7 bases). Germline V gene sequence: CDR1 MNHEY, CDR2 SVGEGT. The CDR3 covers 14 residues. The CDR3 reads CASSLGGGTVELFF. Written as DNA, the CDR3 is TGTGCCAGCAGCCTTGGCGGGGGCACCGTGGAGCTGTTTTTT.

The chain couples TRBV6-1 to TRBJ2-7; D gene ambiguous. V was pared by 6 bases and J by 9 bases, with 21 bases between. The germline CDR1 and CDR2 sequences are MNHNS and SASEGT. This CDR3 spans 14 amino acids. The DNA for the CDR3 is TGTGCCAGCAGCCCCTCCCCCCCAGGTCTCCGGCAGTACTTC. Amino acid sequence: CASSPSPPGLRQYF.